The rows below give T cell receptor beta chains drawn from one sample of a study of cytomegalovirus exposure and HLA in healthy donors. The protocol was immunoSEQ multiplex PCR, while the TCRdb copy is restricted to in-frame clones and leaves out a portion. The data hold fewer than 150,000 clones, with about 80% observed a single time. The sequenced sample was PBMCs. The receptors come from a man aged 35 to 55 in good health and CMV-seropositive. CDR3s include the opening cysteine and the closing phenylalanine or tryptophan. D genes are given only for firm matches. Expanded clones are given a class, and other clones once, few, many or no size at all.

CDR3nt | CDR3aa | d_gene | j_gene | v_gene | abundance
TGTGCCACCAGCAGTTTTGCGGGGGGAGCGGGGGCCAACGTCCTGACTTTC | CATSSFAGGAGANVLTF | TRBD2 | TRBJ2-6 | TRBV15 | few
TGTGCCAGCAGCACACTCCAGGGACAGGGGGAAGAGTACGAGCAGTACTTC | CASSTLQGQGEEYEQYF | NA | TRBJ2-7 | TRBV21-1 | NA
TGTGCCAGCTCATCTAGGATCGAGCTGGGGCGAAACATTCAGTACTTC | CASSSRIELGRNIQYF | NA | TRBJ2-4 | TRBV18 | once
TGTGCCAGCAGTGAAATGGCCTCTGGAAACACCATATATTTT | CASSEMASGNTIYF | NA | TRBJ1-3 | TRBV2 | NA
TGTGCCAGCAGCTTTATCCGGGGTGGGAACACTGAAGCTTTCTTT | CASSFIRGGNTEAFF | NA | TRBJ1-1 | TRBV7-3 | NA
TGTGCCAGCAGGGAACCGGACAGGGAAGCTTTCTTT | CASREPDREAFF | TRBD1 | TRBJ1-1 | TRBV6-6 | NA
TGTGCCAGTAGTCTGGGACAGTATAATGAAAAACTGTTTTTT | CASSLGQYNEKLFF | TRBD1 | TRBJ1-4 | TRBV19 | NA
TGCGCCAGCAGCTTGGTGGGCAGGGGGAGGATGAGCTCCTACGAGCAGTACTTC | CASSLVGRGRMSSYEQYF | NA | TRBJ2-7 | TRBV5-1 | NA
TGCGCCAGCAGCTTGACAGGGTCGACAGATACGCAGTATTTT | CASSLTGSTDTQYF | NA | TRBJ2-3 | TRBV5-1 | NA
TGTGCCAGTAGTTCAGCGGGAGGACGAGATGAGCAGTTCTTC | CASSSAGGRDEQFF | TRBD2 | TRBJ2-1 | TRBV19 | NA
TGTGCCAGCAGGCAGCCAACCAGGGATCATAAGACCACCTACGAGCAGTACTTC | CASRQPTRDHKTTYEQYF | NA | TRBJ2-7 | TRBV6-4 | NA
TGTGCCAGCAGCTTTTATTCGTCCCTTCAAGAGACCCAGTACTTC | CASSFYSSLQETQYF | NA | TRBJ2-5 | TRBV13 | few
TGCGCCAGCAGCTTGGGGAGCGAATCCGAGCAGTACTTC | CASSLGSESEQYF | NA | TRBJ2-7 | TRBV5-1 | NA
TGTGCCAGCTCACGAACTAGCGGGGGAGGGCATGAGCAGTTCTTC | CASSRTSGGGHEQFF | TRBD2 | TRBJ2-1 | TRBV18 | NA
TGTGCCAGCAGCCCAAGACAGGAGAACACTGAAGCTTTCTTT | CASSPRQENTEAFF | NA | TRBJ1-1 | TRBV9 | NA